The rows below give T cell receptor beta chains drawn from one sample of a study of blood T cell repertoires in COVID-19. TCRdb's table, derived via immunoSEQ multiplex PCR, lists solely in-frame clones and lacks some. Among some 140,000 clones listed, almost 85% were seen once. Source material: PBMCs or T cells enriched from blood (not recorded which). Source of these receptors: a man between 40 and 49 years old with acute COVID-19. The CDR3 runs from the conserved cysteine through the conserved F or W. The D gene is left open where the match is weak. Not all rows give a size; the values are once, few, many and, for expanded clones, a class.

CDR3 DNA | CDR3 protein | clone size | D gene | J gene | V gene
TGTGCCAGCAGCCAAGAGGGCCTAAGGAGGGGGGGAAGCACAGATACGCAGTATTTT | CASSQEGLRRGGSTDTQYF | . | . | TRBJ2-3 | TRBV4-2
TGCAGCGTGGACCCGGGACAGAGCACAGATACGCAGTATTTT | CSVDPGQSTDTQYF | . | TRBD1 | TRBJ2-3 | TRBV29-1
TGTGCCTGGAGTCCTTCGACAGGACAAGGTTCACCCCTCCACTTT | CAWSPSTGQGSPLHF | . | . | TRBJ1-6 | TRBV30
TGTGCCAGCAGCGTAGATGGAGAGGAGACTGAAGCTTTCTTT | CASSVDGEETEAFF | once | . | TRBJ1-1 | TRBV9
TGTGCCAGCAGTTCCGCTGTCGCGGGAGGCTACAATGAGCAGTTCTTC | CASSSAVAGGYNEQFF | . | TRBD2 | TRBJ2-1 | TRBV28
TGCGCCAGCAGCCCGAGACGGAGTGTCTATGGCTACACCTTC | CASSPRRSVYGYTF | . | . | TRBJ1-2 | TRBV4-3
TGTGCCAGCAGCTCGACGGGGTCGGGGTCGTTCTTC | CASSSTGSGSFF | once | . | TRBJ2-1 | TRBV11-2
TGCGCCAGCAGTGGAGACAGGGAGTCAAGTCAGCCCCAGCATTTT | CASSGDRESSQPQHF | . | TRBD1 | TRBJ1-5 | TRBV10-2
TGTGCCAGCAGCTTCCGGACAGAGTACACTGAAGCTTTCTTT | CASSFRTEYTEAFF | . | . | TRBJ1-1 | TRBV5-5
TGTGCCAGCAGCCGGACAGGGGAGATCGGGGAGCTGTTTTTT | CASSRTGEIGELFF | . | TRBD1 | TRBJ2-2 | TRBV5-4
TGTGCCAGCTCACCACCGACGGGACAGGGATCCTACGAGCAGTACTTC | CASSPPTGQGSYEQYF | . | TRBD1 | TRBJ2-7 | TRBV18
TGTGCCAGCAGTCCTCCGTCTGTAGCGGGAGGATACTCATGGTATGAGCAGTTCTTC | CASSPPSVAGGYSWYEQFF | . | TRBD2 | TRBJ2-1 | TRBV28
TGTGCCATACGGACAGGGCCGAACACTGAAGCTTTCTTT | CAIRTGPNTEAFF | . | TRBD1 | TRBJ1-1 | TRBV10-3
TGTGCCAGCAGCCCCTCTCCCGGACAGGGGGCAGATGGCTACACCTTC | CASSPSPGQGADGYTF | once | TRBD1 | TRBJ1-2 | TRBV11-2
TGTGCCAGCAGTTTATTCGTCGCAGGGGGCAGTGAAAAACTGTTTTTT | CASSLFVAGGSEKLFF | . | TRBD1 | TRBJ1-4 | TRBV28
TGTGCCAGCACCAGGGACCAAGAGACCCAGTACTTC | CASTRDQETQYF | once | . | TRBJ2-5 | TRBV28
TGCGCCAGCAGCTCTAGGGGAGGGGGGGCCGCTGGCTACACCTTC | CASSSRGGGAAGYTF | . | . | TRBJ1-2 | TRBV5-1
TGCGCCAGCAGCCAAGATAGACAGGGGGGTAAGCCCCAGCATTTT | CASSQDRQGGKPQHF | few | TRBD1 | TRBJ1-5 | TRBV4-3
TGTGCCACCAGGGACAGGGGTGGGAATGGCTACACCTTC | CATRDRGGNGYTF | . | TRBD1 | TRBJ1-2 | TRBV19
TGTGCCACCAGCGTTACTCCATACAATGAGCAGTTCTTC | CATSVTPYNEQFF | . | . | TRBJ2-1 | TRBV24-1
TGTGCCAGCAGCTCGACCCGGGACACCATATATTTT | CASSSTRDTIYF | . | . | TRBJ1-3 | TRBV5-4
TGTGCCAGCAGCCCCCGCGTAGCGGCTAACAATGAGCAGTTCTTC | CASSPRVAANNEQFF | . | . | TRBJ2-1 | TRBV5-4
TGTGCCAGCAGCTTAGAGGGACTAGCGGCTAGCACAGATACGCAGTATTTT | CASSLEGLAASTDTQYF | . | TRBD2 | TRBJ2-3 | TRBV13
TGCGCCAGCAGCTCGAGGACAGGGGGCATGACCGGGGAGCTGTTTTTT | CASSSRTGGMTGELFF | once | TRBD1 | TRBJ2-2 | TRBV5-1
TGTGCCAGCAGTTACTCGGGGGGTCGAGACTACGAGCAGTACTTC | CASSYSGGRDYEQYF | . | . | TRBJ2-7 | TRBV6-6
TGTGCCAGCAGCTACCGACAGGGGTTCTACGAGCAGTACTTC | CASSYRQGFYEQYF | . | TRBD1 | TRBJ2-7 | TRBV5-6
TGTGCCAGTACTTTCGGGGAGGGGAGCGATGAGCAGTTCTTC | CASTFGEGSDEQFF | . | TRBD2 | TRBJ2-1 | TRBV19
TGCGCCAGCAAGTTCCGGGTGGACACTGAAGCTTTCTTT | CASKFRVDTEAFF | . | . | TRBJ1-1 | TRBV10-1
TGTGCCAGCAGCTTAGTAGGGGGTCAGCCCCAGCATTTT | CASSLVGGQPQHF | . | . | TRBJ1-5 | TRBV7-9
TGTGCCAGCCGCACGGGGGTTGCGGGGCAAAACGAGCAGTACTTC | CASRTGVAGQNEQYF | . | . | TRBJ2-7 | TRBV7-2